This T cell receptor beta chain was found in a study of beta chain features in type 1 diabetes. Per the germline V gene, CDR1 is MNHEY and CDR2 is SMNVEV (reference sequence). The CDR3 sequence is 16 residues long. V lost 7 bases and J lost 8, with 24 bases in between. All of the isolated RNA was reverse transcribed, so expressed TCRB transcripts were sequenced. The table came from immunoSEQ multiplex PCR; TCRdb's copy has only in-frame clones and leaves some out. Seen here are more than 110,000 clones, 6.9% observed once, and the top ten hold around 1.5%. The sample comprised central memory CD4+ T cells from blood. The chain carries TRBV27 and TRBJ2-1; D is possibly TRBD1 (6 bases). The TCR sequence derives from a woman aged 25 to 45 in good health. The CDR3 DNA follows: TGTGCCAGCAAATCACTGCGGCTTCTACAGGGCGATGAGCAGTTCTTC. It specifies CASKSLRLLQGDEQFF.